The clone carrying this TCR beta chain was seen just once. The repertoire was sequenced with immunoSEQ multiplex PCR; TCRdb's copy has only in-frame clones and lacks some. The sample shows approximately 190,000 clones, approximately 90% of them seen only once. This CDR3 contains 16 residues. With 3 bases clipped from V and 4 bases from J, the junction kept 7 bases outside the gene matches. Germline V gene data show CDR1 as SGDLS and CDR2 as YYNGEE. The sample comes from a study of control samples from healthy donors and cancer patients. The origin of this receptor is a man younger than 45 in good health. The V gene is TRBV9, the J gene TRBJ2-6; TRBD1 matches 7 bases. The sequencing sample was made of blood. CDR3 nucleotides: TGTGCCAGCAGCGCGACGACAGGGTTCGGGGCCAACGTCCTGACTTTC. This translates into CASSATTGFGANVLTF.